This is a list of T cell receptor beta chains from one sample in a study of CD8+CD57+ T cells in acquired aplastic anemia. One entry per CDR3 protein results from TCRdb running MiXCR on the reads. The data contain about 270,000 distinct CDR3 sequences, 55% to 65% of them singletons. The sequenced sample consisted of sorted CD4+, CD8+, or CD8+CD57+ T cells (not recorded which) from PBMCs. All receptors derive from a human donor with severe aplastic anemia or a healthy control (not recorded which). Each CDR3 is given with its conserved first and last residue. Each record gives: J gene, V gene, CDR3 protein.

J gene: TRBJ1-2; V gene: TRBV29-1; CDR3 protein: CSVGQELYGYTF
J gene: TRBJ2-3; V gene: TRBV7-2; CDR3 protein: CASGRATDTQYF
J gene: TRBJ1-5; V gene: TRBV7-6; CDR3 protein: CASSLGPGGSNQPQHF
J gene: TRBJ2-7; V gene: TRBV19; CDR3 protein: CASSRSGAYEQYF
J gene: TRBJ2-1; V gene: TRBV5-1; CDR3 protein: CASSLGGEAYNEQFF
J gene: TRBJ2-1; V gene: TRBV4-1; CDR3 protein: CASSQEQENNEQFF
J gene: TRBJ1-2; V gene: TRBV25-1; CDR3 protein: CASSEFGGSYGYTF
J gene: TRBJ2-7; V gene: TRBV24-1; CDR3 protein: CATSGRGSSYEQYF
J gene: TRBJ1-4; V gene: TRBV5-1; CDR3 protein: CASSLVGGANEILFF
J gene: TRBJ2-7; V gene: TRBV19; CDR3 protein: CASTGGQGAYEQYF
J gene: TRBJ1-4; V gene: TRBV7-9; CDR3 protein: CASSLWDRATNEKLFF
J gene: TRBJ1-6; V gene: TRBV9; CDR3 protein: CASRRSAGAWVRSSSHF
J gene: TRBJ2-7; V gene: TRBV20-1; CDR3 protein: CSARSGLVREQYF
J gene: TRBJ2-5; V gene: TRBV20-1; CDR3 protein: CSARMGLVSQTQYF
J gene: TRBJ2-3; V gene: TRBV19; CDR3 protein: CASSARTSDSTDTQYF
J gene: TRBJ1-2; V gene: TRBV20-1; CDR3 protein: CSASGIVNYGYTF
J gene: TRBJ2-7; V gene: TRBV25-1; CDR3 protein: CASSADPGISYEQYF
J gene: TRBJ1-1; V gene: TRBV11-1; CDR3 protein: CASSLEGRGGTEAFF
J gene: TRBJ1-1; V gene: TRBV6-4; CDR3 protein: CASSLTGRMNTEAFF
J gene: TRBJ1-1; V gene: TRBV24-1; CDR3 protein: CATSDTAEEAFF
J gene: TRBJ2-1; V gene: TRBV5-1; CDR3 protein: CASSPGGGATYNEQFF
J gene: TRBJ2-7; V gene: TRBV19; CDR3 protein: CASSIYHTYEQYF
J gene: TRBJ2-7; V gene: TRBV19; CDR3 protein: CASSIGYPPTTGTAIVYEQYF
J gene: TRBJ1-4; V gene: TRBV3-1; CDR3 protein: CASSQGRTGEKLFF
J gene: TRBJ1-1; V gene: TRBV9; CDR3 protein: CASSARQGNTEAFF
J gene: TRBJ2-7; V gene: TRBV10-3; CDR3 protein: CAISEFREEQYF
J gene: TRBJ2-1; V gene: TRBV19; CDR3 protein: CASSKTGYNEQFF
J gene: TRBJ2-1; V gene: TRBV12-3/TRBV12-4; CDR3 protein: CASSRTAASSYNEQFF
J gene: TRBJ2-5; V gene: TRBV9; CDR3 protein: CASSEGVVAGEETQYF
J gene: TRBJ1-5; V gene: TRBV6-1; CDR3 protein: CASSAQASRDQPQHF
J gene: TRBJ2-1; V gene: TRBV6-2/TRBV6-3; CDR3 protein: CASSPSSGAGSYNEQFF
J gene: TRBJ2-2; V gene: TRBV20-1; CDR3 protein: CSAREHSRTPTGELFF
J gene: TRBJ2-7; V gene: TRBV28; CDR3 protein: CASSFGLAGVYEQYF
J gene: TRBJ2-1; V gene: TRBV10-3; CDR3 protein: CAISESNRVGQFF
J gene: TRBJ2-7; V gene: TRBV20-1; CDR3 protein: CSVPSGTRNEQYF
J gene: TRBJ1-2; V gene: TRBV7-3; CDR3 protein: CASSFRDRPSYTF
J gene: TRBJ2-7; V gene: TRBV15; CDR3 protein: CATKEQGAIYEQYF
J gene: TRBJ2-3; V gene: TRBV10-3; CDR3 protein: CAILGTDTQYF
J gene: TRBJ1-2; V gene: TRBV2; CDR3 protein: CASSTGQINYGYTF
J gene: TRBJ1-6; V gene: TRBV7-6; CDR3 protein: CASSPPNSPLHF
J gene: TRBJ2-5; V gene: TRBV20-1; CDR3 protein: CSPSLATAEETQYF
J gene: TRBJ2-7; V gene: TRBV7-3; CDR3 protein: CASSYPGQGWEQYF
J gene: TRBJ1-5; V gene: TRBV2; CDR3 protein: CASSEQELGNQPQHF
J gene: TRBJ2-5; V gene: TRBV20-1; CDR3 protein: CSALAGDQETQYF
J gene: TRBJ2-5; V gene: TRBV7-2; CDR3 protein: CASSRPSGGVEETQYF
J gene: TRBJ2-5; V gene: TRBV24-1; CDR3 protein: CATSDSGPSETQYF
J gene: TRBJ2-5; V gene: TRBV19; CDR3 protein: CASSISGTGETQYF
J gene: TRBJ1-2; V gene: TRBV29-1; CDR3 protein: CSARDRSNYGYTF
J gene: TRBJ1-6; V gene: TRBV5-1; CDR3 protein: CASSLDGTSPSVF
J gene: TRBJ2-7; V gene: TRBV3-1; CDR3 protein: CASSQDHGGPHSYEQYF
J gene: TRBJ2-3; V gene: TRBV20-1; CDR3 protein: CSARELGQGASTDTQYF
J gene: TRBJ1-1; V gene: TRBV9; CDR3 protein: CASSGSRQAFF
J gene: TRBJ1-1; V gene: TRBV7-3; CDR3 protein: CASSLRKGGTNTEAFF
J gene: TRBJ2-7; V gene: TRBV29-1; CDR3 protein: CSVSAGREQYF
J gene: TRBJ2-1; V gene: TRBV6-1; CDR3 protein: CASSENHLPGSEQFF